These 5 T cell receptor beta chains came from one sample sequenced in a study of cytomegalovirus exposure and HLA in healthy donors. 13 Jbeta primers and 60 Vbeta primers were used for the PCR. Profiled with immunoSEQ multiplex PCR; TCRdb holds only in-frame clones, not every one. The sample includes 70,000 to 95,000 clones, around 81% of them seen just once. The sequenced sample was PBMCs. These receptors were collected from a man between 18 and 29 years old in good health and CMV-seronegative.

This chain connects TRBV7-9 to TRBJ1-2; D may be TRBD1 (5 bases). The germline V gene encodes CDR1 SEHNR and CDR2 FQNEAQ (reference sequence). There are 14 residues in the CDR3. Trimming pared 4 bases from V and 2 bases from J, leaving 11 bases between. CDR3 DNA: TGTGCCAGCAGCTCCCGACAGATCAACTATGGCTACACCTTC. Translated, it gives CASSSRQINYGYTF.

The rearrangement uses TRBV7-9 and TRBJ1-3, with D unresolved. V lost 5 bases to trimming and J lost 3 bases, with 14 bases between them. Germline V lookup: CDR1 SEHNR, CDR2 FQNEAQ (reference sequence). This CDR3 has 15 residues. CDR3 residues: CASSTRGGYGNTIYF. CDR3 coding DNA: TGTGCCAGCAGCACCCGGGGTGGTTATGGAAACACCATATATTTT.

The CDR3 protein is CASTIIMGLLSYNEQFF. The CDR3 region has the DNA TGTGCCAGCACAATTATTATGGGGCTTCTTTCCTACAATGAGCAGTTCTTC. This chain uses TRBV7-9 with TRBJ2-1; a possible D gene is TRBD1 (5 bases). From germline, CDR1 is SEHNR and CDR2 FQNEAQ (reference sequence). V dropped 7 bases and J dropped 1 base, with 20 bases sitting between them. There are 17 residues in the CDR3.

This chain links TRBV6-6 with TRBJ1-2; D may be TRBD1 (5 bases). This CDR3 is built from 15 residues. Germline CDR1 reads MNHNY; CDR2 reads SVGAGI (reference sequence). V gave up 0 bases and J gave up 7 bases, with 15 bases separating them. The CDR3 sequence is CASSYSNPGGSGYTF. CDR3 sequence (DNA): TGTGCCAGCAGTTACTCCAATCCCGGGGGAAGTGGCTACACCTTC.

The chain uses TRBV5-4 and TRBJ2-5; D possibly corresponds to TRBD2 (6 bases). In germline, CDR1 is SGHNT, CDR2 YYREEE (reference sequence). The CDR3 spans 14 residues. The germline V and J ends were trimmed by 0 bases and 2 bases, with 8 bases remaining between them. As DNA, the CDR3 is TGTGCCAGCAGCTTGGGACTAGAACAAGAGACCCAGTACTTC. This encodes CASSLGLEQETQYF.